The clone carrying this T cell receptor (beta chain) is medium-sized in the sample. Antigen specificity is unknown. Mouse gene names apply. The read ends 1 residue before the CDR3 terminus; that terminus is restored from the germline J gene. The sample comes from a study of tissue T cells after allogeneic stem cell transplantation. The CDR3 has 14 residues. The germline gives CDR1 KGHTA, CDR2 FQNQQP. Assay: immunoSEQ multiplex PCR; the TCRdb copy retains only in-frame clones and omits some. The sample has approximately 7,300 clones; 45% to 65% are singletons. Stated time point: mouse harvest day 7 after allogeneic transplant. Tail vein injection delivered 10^7 T-cell-depleted bone marrow cells and 10^6 splenic CD5+ T cells. This mouse GVHD model was MHC-mismatched B6 to BALB/c, profiled day 7 or 14. Notes on the study in general: Within patients, tissue anatomy strongly shaped TCR repertoire composition. This small cohort was clinically heterogeneous, and sampling depth was a limitation.

Source material: lymph node tissue. This TCR was recovered from a female BALB/c mouse given C57BL/6 T cells with graft-versus-host disease after an allogeneic hematopoietic cell transplant. V and J are TRBV23 and TRBJ2-2; TRBD2, the table's D call, was not compared with the DNA. Incomplete CDR3 DNA: TGCTCCAGCAGTCTGACTGGGGTCACCGGGCAGCTCTAC. Its translation: CSSSLTGVTGQLY. The whole CDR3 protein is CSSSLTGVTGQLYF. Drawing the rest from reference TRBV23 and TRBJ2-2, the complete variable domain is DAAVTQKPRYLIKMKGQEAEMKCIPEKGHTAVFWYQQKQSKELKFLIYFQNQQPLDQIDMVKERFSAVCPSSSLCSLGIRTCEAEDSALYLCSSSLTGVTGQLYFGEGSKLTVL.